The 10 T cell receptor beta chains presented below share a single source sample, sequenced in a study of CD8 T cells in ankylosing spondylitis. Study findings and constraints: A TCR beta motif made of several highly homologous variants seemed typical of ankylosing spondylitis blood.

TCRdb fed the 5' RACE reads into MiXCR, producing one record per CDR3 protein. The table shows more than 400,000 distinct CDR3 sequences, with about 5.2% occurring only once. What these receptors recognize is not known. The specimen was blood, either unsorted or a sorted T cell fraction (not recorded which). The receptors derive from a male donor with ankylosing spondylitis.

This clonotype was seen only a few times. The V call is TRBV6-4, the J call TRBJ2-1, with D tentatively TRBD1 or TRBD2 (5 bases each). Per germline, CDR1 MRHNA and CDR2 SNTAGT. The CDR3 runs 15 residues. The V end lost 6 bases, the J end lost 10 bases, and 22 bases lay between the germline ends. This CDR3 is CASSPGPTRGGEQFF. The DNA for the CDR3 is TGTGCCAGCAGCCCGGGCCCTACTAGGGGCGGGGAGCAGTTCTTC.

This clonotype was counted at least ten times. The V and J genes are TRBV5-5 and TRBJ2-5; TRBD1 might be the D (5 bases). Germline V CDR1 and CDR2: SGHKS, YYEKEE (reference sequence). V was cut by 1 base and J by 1 base, with 11 bases left in between. The CDR3 loop spans 15 amino acids. For the CDR3, the DNA is TGTGCCAGCAGCTTGTCCGTACAGGTCCAAGAGACCCAGTACTTC. Encoded protein: CASSLSVQVQETQYF.

This clonotype was seen ten or more times. The rearrangement links TRBV11-2 to TRBJ2-7; weak D call: TRBD1 (6 bases). The CDR3 contains 15 residues. Trimming removed 0 bases from V and 3 bases from J, with 12 bases in between. Germline-derived CDR1 and CDR2 are SGHAT and FQNNGV. CDR3 residues: CASSLEISGDYEQYF. DNA of the CDR3: TGTGCCAGCAGCTTAGAGATTTCAGGGGACTACGAGCAGTACTTC.

In this sample, this clonotype turned up many times. The chain uses TRBV24-1 and TRBJ2-5; maybe TRBD1 (6 bases). Trimming removed 3 bases from V and 4 bases from J, with 8 bases in between. The germline V gene encodes CDR1 KGHDR and CDR2 SFDVKD. This CDR3 comprises 13 residues. In DNA, the CDR3 is TGTGCCACCAGTGATCTAGGGGGAGAGACCCAGTACTTC. Its translation: CATSDLGGETQYF.

This clonotype has at least ten counts. The chain uses TRBV6-5 and TRBJ2-1; the D gene could be TRBD1 or TRBD2 (5 bases each). CDR1 is MNHEY and CDR2 is SVGAGI in the germline V gene. V lost 2 bases and J 2 bases, leaving 7 bases between the germline ends. This CDR3 is 14 amino acids long. The CDR3 region is CASSYPGPYNEQFF. The CDR3 region has the DNA TGTGCCAGCAGTTACCCGGGACCCTACAATGAGCAGTTCTTC.

This chain links TRBV28 with TRBJ2-7, with D possibly matching TRBD1 (5 bases). Trimming removed 8 bases from V and 4 bases from J, with 15 bases in between. CDR3 size: 13 residues. Germline V gene sequence: CDR1 MDHEN, CDR2 SYDVKM. CDR3 amino acids: CASGDWGNYEQYF. The CDR3 nucleotides are TGTGCCAGCGGGGATTGGGGCAATTACGAGCAGTACTTC.

In its sample, this clonotype was seen many times. This chain joins TRBV4-3 and TRBJ1-2; D remains unclear. The CDR3 spans 13 residues. The germline V and J ends were trimmed by 0 bases and 8 bases, with 10 bases remaining between them. CDR1 and CDR2 from the germline V gene are LGHNA and YSLEER. CDR3 DNA sequence: TGCGCCAGCAGCCAAGAAGAGGGCAGGGGCTACACCTTC. Its translation: CASSQEEGRGYTF.

This clonotype was seen many times. The CDR3 sequence is CSAEGLAGDNEQFF. As DNA, the CDR3 is TGCAGTGCCGAGGGACTAGCGGGAGACAATGAGCAGTTCTTC. The chain couples TRBV20-1 to TRBJ2-1; TRBD2 aligns across 14 bases. Losses at the gene ends were 6 bases for V and 5 bases for J; bases not matched to a gene: 3. The CDR3 consists of 14 residues. Looked up from germline, CDR1 is DFQATT and CDR2 is SNEGSKA (reference sequence).

J is TRBJ2-3 and V is TRBV28; maybe TRBD2 (6 bases). The CDR3 length is 16 residues. In germline, CDR1 is MDHEN, CDR2 SYDVKM. V was clipped by 5 bases and J by 1 base, with 16 bases between them. The CDR3 loop reads CASSERLVPGTDTQYF. The CDR3 bases are TGTGCCAGCAGTGAGAGACTAGTCCCCGGCACAGATACGCAGTATTTT.

This clonotype has ten or more counts. The gene calls are TRBV20-1 and TRBJ1-1, with D unresolved. CDR3 length: 14 residues. Deletions cut 3 bases from V and 4 bases from J, with 15 bases between. Germline V lookup: CDR1 DFQATT, CDR2 SNEGSKA (reference sequence). In nucleotides, the CDR3 is TGCAGTGCTAGTCCCCCGGGGTGGACCACTGAAGCTTTCTTT. As protein: CSASPPGWTTEAFF.